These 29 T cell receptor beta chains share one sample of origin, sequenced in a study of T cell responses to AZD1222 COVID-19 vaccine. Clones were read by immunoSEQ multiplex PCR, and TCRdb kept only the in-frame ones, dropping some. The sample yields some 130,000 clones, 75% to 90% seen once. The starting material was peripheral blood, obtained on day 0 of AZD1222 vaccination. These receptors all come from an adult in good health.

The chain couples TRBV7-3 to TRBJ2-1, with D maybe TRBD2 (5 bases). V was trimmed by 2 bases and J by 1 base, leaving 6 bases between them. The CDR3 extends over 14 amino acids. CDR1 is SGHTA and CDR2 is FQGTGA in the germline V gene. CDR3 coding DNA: TGTGCCAGCAGCTTACGGGGATCCTACAATGAGCAGTTCTTC. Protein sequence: CASSLRGSYNEQFF.

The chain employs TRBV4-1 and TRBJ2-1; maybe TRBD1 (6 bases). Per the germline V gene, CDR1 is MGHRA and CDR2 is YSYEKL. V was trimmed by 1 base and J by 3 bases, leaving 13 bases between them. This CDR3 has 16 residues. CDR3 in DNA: TGCGCCAGCAGCCAAGGAGAAACAGGGAGCTACAATGAGCAGTTCTTC. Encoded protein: CASSQGETGSYNEQFF.

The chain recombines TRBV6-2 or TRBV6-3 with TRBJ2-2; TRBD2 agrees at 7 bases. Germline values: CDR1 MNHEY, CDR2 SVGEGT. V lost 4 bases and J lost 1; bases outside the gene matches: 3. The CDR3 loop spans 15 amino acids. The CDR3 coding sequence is TGTGCCAGCAGTTTGTGGGGGGGGAACACCGGGGAGCTGTTTTTT. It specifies CASSLWGGNTGELFF.

CDR3 nucleotide sequence: TGTGCCTTCAGGGGTATGAACACTGAAGCTTTCTTT. The encoded protein is CAFRGMNTEAFF. V gene TRBV30 combines with J gene TRBJ1-1; possible D gene TRBD1, 6 bases. The germline V gene encodes CDR1 GTSNPN and CDR2 SVGIG (reference sequence). V gave up 7 bases and J gave up 0 bases, with 9 bases separating them. This CDR3 is 12 amino acids long.

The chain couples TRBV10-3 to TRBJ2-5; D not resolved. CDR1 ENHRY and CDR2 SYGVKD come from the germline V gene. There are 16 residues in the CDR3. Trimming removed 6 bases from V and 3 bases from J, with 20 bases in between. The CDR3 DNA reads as TGTGCCATCAGGGGCGAAGACCCCGGTGGGAAAGAGACCCAGTACTTC. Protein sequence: CAIRGEDPGGKETQYF.

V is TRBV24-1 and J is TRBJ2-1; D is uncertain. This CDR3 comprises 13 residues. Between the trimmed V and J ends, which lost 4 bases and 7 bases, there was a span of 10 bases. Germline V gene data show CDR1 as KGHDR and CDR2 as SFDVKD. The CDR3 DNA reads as TGTGCCACCAGTGACTTCAGTACGAATGAGCAGTTCTTC. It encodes CATSDFSTNEQFF.

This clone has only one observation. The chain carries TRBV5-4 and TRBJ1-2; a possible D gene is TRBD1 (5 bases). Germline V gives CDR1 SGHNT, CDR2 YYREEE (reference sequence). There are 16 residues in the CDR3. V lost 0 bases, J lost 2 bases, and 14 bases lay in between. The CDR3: CASSLAGAGQNYGYTF. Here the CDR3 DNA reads TGTGCCAGCAGCTTGGCCGGCGCAGGGCAGAACTATGGCTACACCTTC.

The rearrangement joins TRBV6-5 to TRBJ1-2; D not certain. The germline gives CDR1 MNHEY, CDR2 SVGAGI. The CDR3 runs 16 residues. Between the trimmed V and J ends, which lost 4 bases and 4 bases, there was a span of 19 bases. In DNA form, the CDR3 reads TGTGCCAGCAGTTTATCAGGCCGTTACTCTTTCTATGGCTACACCTTC. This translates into CASSLSGRYSFYGYTF.

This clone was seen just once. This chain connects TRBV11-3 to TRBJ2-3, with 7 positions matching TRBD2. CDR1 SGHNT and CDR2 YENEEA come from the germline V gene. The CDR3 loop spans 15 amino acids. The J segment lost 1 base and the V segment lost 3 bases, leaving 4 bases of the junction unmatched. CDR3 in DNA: TGTGCCAGCAGCTTTACTAGCGAAGGCACAGATACGCAGTATTTT. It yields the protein CASSFTSEGTDTQYF.

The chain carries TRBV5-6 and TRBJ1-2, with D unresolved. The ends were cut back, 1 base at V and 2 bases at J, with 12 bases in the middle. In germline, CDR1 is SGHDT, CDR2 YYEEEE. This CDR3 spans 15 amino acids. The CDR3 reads CASSLTNLRNYGYTF. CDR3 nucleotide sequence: TGTGCCAGCAGCTTGACAAACCTACGGAACTATGGCTACACCTTC.

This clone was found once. This chain's CDR3 is CASKEGAVDTEAFF. The DNA of the CDR3 is TGTGCCAGTAAGGAGGGGGCGGTGGACACTGAAGCTTTCTTT. This chain links TRBV19 with TRBJ1-1; TRBD1 matches at 7 bases. The length of the CDR3 is 14 residues. Germline CDR1 and CDR2: LNHDA and SQIVND (reference sequence). With V trimmed by 7 bases and J by 3 bases, 8 bases remained unmatched.

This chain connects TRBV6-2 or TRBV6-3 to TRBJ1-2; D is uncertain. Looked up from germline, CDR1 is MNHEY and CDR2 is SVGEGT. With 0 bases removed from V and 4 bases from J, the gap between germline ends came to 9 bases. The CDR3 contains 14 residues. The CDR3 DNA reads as TGTGCCAGCAGTTACTCCTCCGGTCCCTATGGCTACACCTTC. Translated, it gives CASSYSSGPYGYTF.

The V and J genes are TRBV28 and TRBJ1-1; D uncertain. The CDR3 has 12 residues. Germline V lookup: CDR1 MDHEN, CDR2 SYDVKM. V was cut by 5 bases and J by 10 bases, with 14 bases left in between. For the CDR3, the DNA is TGTGCCAGCAGTCTCCTCGGGCTAGGAGCTTTCTTT. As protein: CASSLLGLGAFF.

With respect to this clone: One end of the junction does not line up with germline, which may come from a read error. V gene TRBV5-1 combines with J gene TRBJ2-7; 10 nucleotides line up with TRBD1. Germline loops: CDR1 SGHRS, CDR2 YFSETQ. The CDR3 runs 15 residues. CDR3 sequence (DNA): TGCACCAGCAGCATAGGGACAGGGGAAACCTACGAGCAGTACTTC. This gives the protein CTSSIGTGETYEQYF.

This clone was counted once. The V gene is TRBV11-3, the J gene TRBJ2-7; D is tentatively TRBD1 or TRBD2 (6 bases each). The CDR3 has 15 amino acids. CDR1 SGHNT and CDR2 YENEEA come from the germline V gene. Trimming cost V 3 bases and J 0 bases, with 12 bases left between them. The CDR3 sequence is CASSLGGSRSYEQYF. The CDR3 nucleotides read TGTGCCAGCAGCTTGGGGGGCAGCCGCTCCTACGAGCAGTACTTC.

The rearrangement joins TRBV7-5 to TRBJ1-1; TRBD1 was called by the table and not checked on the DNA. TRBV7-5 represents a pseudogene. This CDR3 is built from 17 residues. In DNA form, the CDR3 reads TGTGTCAGAAGCTTAGAACAGCTTCGTCCAATGAACACTGAAGCTTTCTTT. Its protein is CVRSLEQLRPMNTEAFF.

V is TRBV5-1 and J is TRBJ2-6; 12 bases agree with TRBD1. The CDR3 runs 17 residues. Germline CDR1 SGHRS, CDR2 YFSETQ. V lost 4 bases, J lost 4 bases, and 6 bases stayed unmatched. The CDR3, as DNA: TGCGCCAGCAGCCGGGGACAGGGGGCGCTGGGGGCCAACGTCCTGACTTTC. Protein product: CASSRGQGALGANVLTF.

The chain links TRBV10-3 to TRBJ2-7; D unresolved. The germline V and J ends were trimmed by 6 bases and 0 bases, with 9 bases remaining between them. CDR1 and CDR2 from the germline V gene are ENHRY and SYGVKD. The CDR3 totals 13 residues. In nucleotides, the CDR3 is TGTGCCATCAGCTTTTCAGGCTCCTACGAGCAGTACTTC. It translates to CAISFSGSYEQYF.

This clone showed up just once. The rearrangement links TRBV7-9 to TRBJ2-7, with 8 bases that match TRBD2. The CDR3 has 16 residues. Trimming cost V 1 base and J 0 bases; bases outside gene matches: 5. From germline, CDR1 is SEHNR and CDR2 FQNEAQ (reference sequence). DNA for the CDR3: TGTGCCAGCAGCTTAGATCGCGGGGGGCTCTCCTACGAGCAGTACTTC. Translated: CASSLDRGGLSYEQYF.

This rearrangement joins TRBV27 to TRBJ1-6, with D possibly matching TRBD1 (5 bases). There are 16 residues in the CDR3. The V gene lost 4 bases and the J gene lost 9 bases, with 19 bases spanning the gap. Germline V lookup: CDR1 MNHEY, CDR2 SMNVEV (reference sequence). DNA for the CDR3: TGTGCCAGCAGTTCAGCGACCCAGGGTCTGAGTTCACCCCTCCACTTT. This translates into CASSSATQGLSSPLHF.

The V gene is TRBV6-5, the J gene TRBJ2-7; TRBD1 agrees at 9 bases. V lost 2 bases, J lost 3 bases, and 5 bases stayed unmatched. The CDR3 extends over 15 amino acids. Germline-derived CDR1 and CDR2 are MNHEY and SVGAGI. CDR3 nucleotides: TGTGCCAGCAGTTACCCTGGGACAGGGTTCTACGAGCAGTACTTC. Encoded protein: CASSYPGTGFYEQYF.

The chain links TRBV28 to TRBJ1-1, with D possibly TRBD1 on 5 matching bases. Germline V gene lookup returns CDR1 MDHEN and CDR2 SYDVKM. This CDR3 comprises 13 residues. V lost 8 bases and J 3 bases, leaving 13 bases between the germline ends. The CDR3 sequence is CASGRGGHTEAFF. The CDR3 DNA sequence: TGTGCCAGCGGAAGGGGAGGTCACACTGAAGCTTTCTTT.

CDR3 bases: TGTGCCAGCAGCTCCAAACAGACAGCTAGCACAGATACGCAGTATTTT. Amino acids: CASSSKQTASTDTQYF. V gene TRBV7-3 combines with J gene TRBJ2-3; maybe TRBD1 (5 bases). This CDR3 spans 16 amino acids. The V and J ends lost 4 bases and 0 bases respectively, with 14 bases between them. The germline CDR1 and CDR2 sequences are SGHTA and FQGTGA. Using reference TRBV7-3 and TRBJ2-3 for the parts outside the CDR3, the full variable domain is GAGVSQTPSNKVTEKGKYVELRCDPISGHTALYWYRQSLGQGPEFLIYFQGTGAADDSGLPNDRFFAVRPEGSVSTLKIQRTERGDSAVYLCASSSKQTASTDTQYFGPGTRLTVL.

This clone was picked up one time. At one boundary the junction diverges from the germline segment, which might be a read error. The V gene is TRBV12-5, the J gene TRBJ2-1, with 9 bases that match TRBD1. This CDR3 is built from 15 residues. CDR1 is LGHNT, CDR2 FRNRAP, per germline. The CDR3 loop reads CASGLGTGFNNEQFF. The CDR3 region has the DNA TGTGCTAGTGGCTTGGGGACAGGGTTTAACAATGAGCAGTTCTTC.

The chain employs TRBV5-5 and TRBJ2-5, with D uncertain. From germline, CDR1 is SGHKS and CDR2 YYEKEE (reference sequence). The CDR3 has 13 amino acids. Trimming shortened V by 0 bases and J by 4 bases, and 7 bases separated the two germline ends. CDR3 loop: CASSLVTLETQYF. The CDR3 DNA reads TGTGCCAGCAGCTTGGTGACACTAGAGACCCAGTACTTC.

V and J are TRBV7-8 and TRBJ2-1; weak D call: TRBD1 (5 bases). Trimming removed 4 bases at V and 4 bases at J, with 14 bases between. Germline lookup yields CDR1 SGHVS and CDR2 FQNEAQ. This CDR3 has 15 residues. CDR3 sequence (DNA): TGTGCCAGCAGCTCGGCCACAGGTGGATACAATGAGCAGTTCTTC. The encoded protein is CASSSATGGYNEQFF.

The CDR3 DNA is TGTGCCAGCAGTTGGTCAGGGAAAGGCTACACCTTC. Translated, it gives CASSWSGKGYTF. This chain links TRBV12-3 or TRBV12-4 with TRBJ1-2, with a possible D match to TRBD1 (5 bases). Between the trimmed V and J ends, which lost 4 bases and 8 bases, there was a span of 11 bases. The CDR3 loop spans 12 amino acids.

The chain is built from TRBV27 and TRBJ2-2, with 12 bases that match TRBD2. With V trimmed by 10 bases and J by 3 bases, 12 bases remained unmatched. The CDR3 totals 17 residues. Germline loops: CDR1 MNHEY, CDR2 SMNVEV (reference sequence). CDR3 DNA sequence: TGTGCCACCCGCCGAACTAGCGGGGGGCCTTACACCGGGGAGCTGTTTTTT. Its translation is CATRRTSGGPYTGELFF.

CDR3 loop: CASSLGGRDRAGYTF. In nucleotides, the CDR3 is TGTGCCAGCAGCTTAGGGGGTCGGGACAGGGCCGGCTACACCTTC. The chain couples TRBV7-2 to TRBJ1-2; 9 positions agree with TRBD1. The J segment lost 8 bases and the V segment lost 1 base, leaving 8 bases of the junction unmatched. Germline CDR1 SGHTA, CDR2 FQGNSA. The CDR3 has 15 amino acids.